Given below is one T cell receptor beta chain in context. The target antigen is unknown. This sample is part of a study of T-cell memory formation after mild COVID-19. Overall study context: TCR clustering was largely donor specific.

Germline assignment: CDR1 SGHDT and CDR2 YYEEEE. J lost 4 bases, V lost 4 bases, and 5 bases had no gene match. The CDR3 has 15 residues. One entry per CDR3 protein, called by TCRdb with MiXCR from the 5' RACE reads. The sample contains under 300,000 distinct CDR3 sequences, 15% to 20% of which appear only once. Study-wide results and limits: The appearance of some responding clones in pre-infection memory suggested that cross-reactive memory joined. Mostly located in CM and EM were contracting CD4+ clones, with contracting CD8+ clones located in EMRA.

V and J are TRBV5-6 and TRBJ1-6; 7 bases fit TRBD1. Sequences were obtained from PBMCs or a T cell subset sorted from them (not recorded which). The clonotype was recovered from a man aged 18 to 30 who had mild COVID-19 (a few samples of this study predate the infection). Cell type and time point are not known. The CDR3 is CASSPAGGYNSPLHF. As DNA, the CDR3 is TGTGCCAGCAGCCCCGCAGGGGGATATAATTCACCCCTCCACTTT. Based on the CDR3 plus reference TRBV5-6 and TRBJ1-6, the full variable domain is DAGVTQSPTHLIKTRGQQVTLRCSPKSGHDTVSWYQQALGQGPQFIFQYYEEEERQRGNFPDRFSGHQFPNYSSELNVNALLLGDSALYLCASSPAGGYNSPLHFGNGTRLTVT.